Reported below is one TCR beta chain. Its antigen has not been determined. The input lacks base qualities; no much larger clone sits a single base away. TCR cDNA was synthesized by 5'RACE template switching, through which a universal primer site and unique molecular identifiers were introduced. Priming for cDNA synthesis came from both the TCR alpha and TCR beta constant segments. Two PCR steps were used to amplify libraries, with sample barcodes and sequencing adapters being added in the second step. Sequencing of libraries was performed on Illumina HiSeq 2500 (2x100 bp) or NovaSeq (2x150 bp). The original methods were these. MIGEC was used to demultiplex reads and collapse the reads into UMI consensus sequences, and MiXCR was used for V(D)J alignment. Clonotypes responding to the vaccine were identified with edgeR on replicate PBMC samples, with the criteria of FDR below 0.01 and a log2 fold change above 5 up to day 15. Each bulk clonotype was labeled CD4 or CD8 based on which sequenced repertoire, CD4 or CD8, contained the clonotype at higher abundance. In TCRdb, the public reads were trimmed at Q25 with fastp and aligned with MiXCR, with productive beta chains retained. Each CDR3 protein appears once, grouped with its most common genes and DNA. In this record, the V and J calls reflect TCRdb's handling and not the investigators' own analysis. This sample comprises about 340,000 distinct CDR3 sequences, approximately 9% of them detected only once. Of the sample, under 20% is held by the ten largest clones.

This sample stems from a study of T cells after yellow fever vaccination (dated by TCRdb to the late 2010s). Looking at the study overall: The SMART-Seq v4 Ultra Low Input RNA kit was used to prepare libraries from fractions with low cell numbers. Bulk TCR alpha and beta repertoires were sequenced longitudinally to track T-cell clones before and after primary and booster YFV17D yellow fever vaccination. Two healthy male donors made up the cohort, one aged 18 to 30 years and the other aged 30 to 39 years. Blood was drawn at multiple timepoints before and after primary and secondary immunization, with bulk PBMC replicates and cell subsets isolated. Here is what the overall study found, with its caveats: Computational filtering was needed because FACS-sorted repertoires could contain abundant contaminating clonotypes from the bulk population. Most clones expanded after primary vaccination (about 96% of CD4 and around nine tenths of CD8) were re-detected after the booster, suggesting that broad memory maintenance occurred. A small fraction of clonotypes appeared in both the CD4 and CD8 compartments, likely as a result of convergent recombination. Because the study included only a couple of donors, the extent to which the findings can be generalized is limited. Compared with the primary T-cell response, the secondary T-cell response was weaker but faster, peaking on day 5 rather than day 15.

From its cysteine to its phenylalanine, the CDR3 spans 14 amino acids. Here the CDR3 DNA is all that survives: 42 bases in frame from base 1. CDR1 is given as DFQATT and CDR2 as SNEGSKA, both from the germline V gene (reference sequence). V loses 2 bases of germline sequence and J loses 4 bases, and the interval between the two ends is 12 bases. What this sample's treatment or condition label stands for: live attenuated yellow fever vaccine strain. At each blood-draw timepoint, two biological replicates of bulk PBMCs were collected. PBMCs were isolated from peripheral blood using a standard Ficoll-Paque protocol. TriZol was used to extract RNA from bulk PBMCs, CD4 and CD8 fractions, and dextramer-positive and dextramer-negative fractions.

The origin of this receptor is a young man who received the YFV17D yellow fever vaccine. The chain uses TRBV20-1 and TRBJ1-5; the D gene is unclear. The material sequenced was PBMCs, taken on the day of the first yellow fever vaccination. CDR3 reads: CSARSKVANQPQHF. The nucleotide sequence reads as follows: TGCAGTGCTAGAAGTAAGGTGGCGAATCAGCCCCAGCATTTT.